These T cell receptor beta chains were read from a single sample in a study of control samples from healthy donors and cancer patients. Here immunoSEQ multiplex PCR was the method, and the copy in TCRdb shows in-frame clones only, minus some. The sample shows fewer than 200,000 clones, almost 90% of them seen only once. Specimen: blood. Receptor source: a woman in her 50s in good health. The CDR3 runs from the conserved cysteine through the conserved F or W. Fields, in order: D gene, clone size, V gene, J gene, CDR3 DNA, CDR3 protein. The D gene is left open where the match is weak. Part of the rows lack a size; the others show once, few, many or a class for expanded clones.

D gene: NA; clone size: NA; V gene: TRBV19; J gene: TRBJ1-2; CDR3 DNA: TGTGCCAGTAGTACCCACAGACAGGTCTATGGCTACACCTTC; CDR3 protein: CASSTHRQVYGYTF
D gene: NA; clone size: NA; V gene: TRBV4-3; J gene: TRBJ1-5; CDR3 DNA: TGCGCCAGCAGCCAAGAATTCCAGCCCGATCAGCCCCAGCATTTT; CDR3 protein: CASSQEFQPDQPQHF
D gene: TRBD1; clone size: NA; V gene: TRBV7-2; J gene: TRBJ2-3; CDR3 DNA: TGTGCCAGCAGCTTAGCGCCGAGACAGGGGACAGATACGCAGTATTTT; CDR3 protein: CASSLAPRQGTDTQYF
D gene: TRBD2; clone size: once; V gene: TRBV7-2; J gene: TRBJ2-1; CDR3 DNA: TGTGCCAGCAGCCCCGGACTAGCGGGGGGAAATGAGCAGTTCTTC; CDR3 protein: CASSPGLAGGNEQFF
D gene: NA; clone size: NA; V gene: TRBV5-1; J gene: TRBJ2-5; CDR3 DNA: TGCGCCAGCAGCTTGGGAGGGGGCGGGGGAAAAGAGACCCAGTACTTC; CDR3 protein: CASSLGGGGGKETQYF
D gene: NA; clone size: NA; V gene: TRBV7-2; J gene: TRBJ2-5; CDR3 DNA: TGTGCCAGCAGCTTAGCTCTAGCCGCCTCAGGGACCCAGTACTTC; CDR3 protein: CASSLALAASGTQYF
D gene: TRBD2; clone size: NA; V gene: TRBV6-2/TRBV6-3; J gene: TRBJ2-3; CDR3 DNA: TGTGCCAGCAGTTACCCCACACTCTCGACTAGCGGGCACACAGATACGCAGTATTTT; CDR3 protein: CASSYPTLSTSGHTDTQYF
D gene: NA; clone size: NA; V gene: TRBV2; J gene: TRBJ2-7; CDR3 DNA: TGTGCCAGCACGGGGGACGCAGCCTACGAGCAGTACTTC; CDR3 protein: CASTGDAAYEQYF
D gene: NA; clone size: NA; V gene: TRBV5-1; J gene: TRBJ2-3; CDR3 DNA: TGCGCCAGCAGCGCAGGGGTAATAGATACGCAGTATTTT; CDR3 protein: CASSAGVIDTQYF
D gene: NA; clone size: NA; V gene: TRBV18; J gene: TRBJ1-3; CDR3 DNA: TGTGCCAGCTCATTTCGGGGGGACACCCTCTCTGGAAACACCATATATTTT; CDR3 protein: CASSFRGDTLSGNTIYF
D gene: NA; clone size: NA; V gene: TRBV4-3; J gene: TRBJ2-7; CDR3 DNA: TGCGCCAGCAGCCAAGTTCCGTCGATAGTGCAGGTGGGCAATCGCGCCTACGAGCAGTACTTC; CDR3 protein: CASSQVPSIVQVGNRAYEQYF
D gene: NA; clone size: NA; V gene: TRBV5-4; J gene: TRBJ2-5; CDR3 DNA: TGTGCCAGCAGCTTGGGGATGCAGACCCAGTACTTC; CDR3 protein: CASSLGMQTQYF
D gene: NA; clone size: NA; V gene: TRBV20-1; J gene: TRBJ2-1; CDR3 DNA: TGCAGTGCTAATTCCTACAATGAGCAGTTCTTC; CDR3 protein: CSANSYNEQFF
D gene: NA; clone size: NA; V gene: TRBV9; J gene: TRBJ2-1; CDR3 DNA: TGTGCCAGCAGCGTAGAGGGTAGCATATACAATGAGCAGTTCTTC; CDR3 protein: CASSVEGSIYNEQFF
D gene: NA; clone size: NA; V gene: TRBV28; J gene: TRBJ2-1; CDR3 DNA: TGTGCCAGCTGGACCTACACAGGGAATGAGCAGTTCTTC; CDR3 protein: CASWTYTGNEQFF
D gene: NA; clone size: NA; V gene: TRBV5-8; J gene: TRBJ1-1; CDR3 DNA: TGTGCCAGCAGCTTGGCTTTGACAGCAATGAACGCTGAAGCTTTCTTT; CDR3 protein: CASSLALTAMNAEAFF
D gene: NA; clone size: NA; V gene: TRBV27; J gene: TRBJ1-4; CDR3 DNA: TGTGCCAGCAGTCCGCAGGGTTTTCATGAAAAACTGTTTTTT; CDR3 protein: CASSPQGFHEKLFF